Shown below are 14 T cell receptor beta chains from a single sample sequenced in a study of shared clonotypes between healthy human individuals. Profiling relied on immunoSEQ multiplex PCR, and the TCRdb table lists in-frame clones only, not all of them. Counted here are over 2 million clones, 85% to 95% occurring once; the ten biggest clones make up 0.37%. Sequenced input: naive CD4+ T cells from PBMCs. Described subset: CD45RA+ positively selected. These receptors came from a man in his late teens or twenties in good health. Some clones in this sample may be carry-over from other donors' samples.

Concerning this clone: At one boundary the junction diverges from the germline segment, which might be a read error. The V call is TRBV6-6, the J call TRBJ2-4; 9 nucleotides align to TRBD1. Per germline, CDR1 MNHNY and CDR2 SVGAGI (reference sequence). The CDR3 runs to 16 residues. The CDR3 protein is CASRYFTGGVGNIQYF. The CDR3 coding sequence is TGTGCCAGCAGATACTTTACAGGGGGCGTGGGAAACATTCAGTACTTC.

The chain links TRBV11-2 to TRBJ2-7, with TRBD1 matching 11 bases. The V gene end was trimmed by 5 bases and the J gene end by 6 bases; junction bases not matched to a gene: 9. This CDR3 spans 15 amino acids. Germline-derived CDR1 and CDR2 are SGHAT and FQNNGV. In DNA form, the CDR3 reads TGTGCCAGCAGCCTCTCCGGGACAGGGGGACTCGAGCAGTACTTC. Amino acids: CASSLSGTGGLEQYF.

The chain employs TRBV14 and TRBJ2-7; the match to TRBD2 covers 12 bases. CDR1 and CDR2 (germline): SGHDN, FVKESK. The V gene end was trimmed by 4 bases and the J gene end by 4 bases; junction bases not matched to a gene: 5. The CDR3 loop spans 15 amino acids. CDR3 sequence reads: CASSPSGRALYEQYF. CDR3 sequence (DNA): TGTGCCAGCAGCCCTAGCGGGAGGGCCCTATACGAGCAGTACTTC.

V is TRBV5-3 and J is TRBJ1-5; perhaps TRBD1 as D (6 bases). TRBV5-3 is reported as an ORF; its role is uncertain. There are 19 residues in the CDR3. Trimming cost V 3 bases and J 6 bases, with 28 bases left between them. The CDR3 sequence: CARSYKLEDRPGWVQPQHF. The CDR3 nucleotides are TGTGCCAGAAGCTACAAGCTCGAAGACAGGCCGGGTTGGGTTCAGCCCCAGCATTTT.

The chain uses TRBV27 and TRBJ2-1, with D tentatively TRBD1 (5 bases). V was pared by 6 bases and J by 6 bases, with 15 bases between. CDR1 and CDR2 from the germline V gene are MNHEY and SMNVEV (reference sequence). The CDR3 is 14 amino acids. The CDR3 DNA follows: TGTGCCAGCAGGCGGACACTCACGACCAATGAGCAGTTCTTC. The encoded protein is CASRRTLTTNEQFF.

The chain has TRBV4-1 and TRBJ2-5; possibly TRBD1 for D (6 bases). The J call may be faulty, since TRBJ2-7 better matches the DNA end. The germline V gene encodes CDR1 MGHRA and CDR2 YSYEKL. CDR3 length equals 12 residues. DNA of the CDR3: TGCGCCAGCAGCCAAACAGGGCTCGAGCAGTACTTC. It codes for CASSQTGLEQYF.

V gene TRBV9 combines with J gene TRBJ2-2; tentatively, D is TRBD2 (6 bases). Germline loops: CDR1 SGDLS, CDR2 YYNGEE. This CDR3 has 16 amino acids. The V end was cut by 6 bases, the J end by 6 bases, with 21 bases between. The CDR3 is CASTQDGGGTPGELFF. As DNA, the CDR3 is TGTGCCAGCACCCAGGATGGGGGAGGCACCCCCGGGGAGCTGTTTTTT. Supplemented by reference TRBV9 and TRBJ2-2, the full variable domain reads DSGVTQTPKHLITATGQRVTLRCSPRSGDLSVYWYQQSLDQGLQFLIQYYNGEERAKGNILERFSAQQFPDLHSELNLSSLELGDSALYFCASTQDGGGTPGELFFGEGSRLTVL.

In the case of this clone: Within the sample, other DNA sequences also encode this same CDR3. The chain joins TRBV18 to TRBJ2-1; 13 bases are shared with TRBD2. The CDR3 extends over 15 amino acids. CDR1 KGHSH and CDR2 LQKENI come from the germline V gene. Unmatched junction bases numbered 6, after V lost 3 bases and J lost 10 bases. The CDR3 loop reads CASSPGLAGVGEQFF. The CDR3 nucleotides are TGTGCCAGCTCACCCGGACTAGCGGGAGTTGGGGAGCAGTTCTTC.

This chain links TRBV2 with TRBJ2-2; D might be TRBD1 (6 bases). This CDR3 region has 15 residues. The germline V gene encodes CDR1 SNHLY and CDR2 FYNNEI. V was clipped by 6 bases and J by 6 bases, with 17 bases between them. The CDR3 is CASREQGFFSGELFF. The CDR3 DNA reads as TGTGCCAGCAGAGAACAGGGTTTTTTTTCCGGGGAGCTGTTTTTT.

This clone was recorded once. The chain has TRBV7-2 and TRBJ2-5; 8 bases map to TRBD1. Germline V lookup: CDR1 SGHTA, CDR2 FQGNSA. The junction had 6 bases not matched to a gene; V was cut back by 4 bases and J by 2 bases. The CDR3 has 15 residues. Here the CDR3 reads CASSSQGAKQETQYF. The CDR3 coding sequence is TGTGCCAGCAGCTCCCAGGGGGCGAAGCAAGAGACCCAGTACTTC.

The gene calls are TRBV25-1 and TRBJ1-4, with TRBD1 matching 10 bases. V shed 4 bases and J 8 bases; nucleotides not matched to a gene: 7. The CDR3 is 15 residues long. Germline V gene data show CDR1 as MGHDK and CDR2 as SYGVNS. The CDR3 loop is CASSARGQGQEKLFF. In DNA form, the CDR3 reads TGTGCCAGCAGTGCTCGGGGACAGGGGCAGGAAAAACTGTTTTTT.

A single count supports this clone. The chain is built from TRBV15 and TRBJ2-1; 8 nucleotides align to TRBD2. The CDR3 is 14 residues long. Losses at the gene ends were 6 bases for V and 10 bases for J; bases not matched to a gene: 11. CDR1 is LNHNV, CDR2 YYDKDF, per germline (reference sequence). CDR3 coding DNA: TGTGCCACCAGACTAGCGGTCGAAAGGGGGGAGCAGTTCTTC. It is translated as CATRLAVERGEQFF.

About this clone: Other DNA sequences in this sample translate to the same CDR3. The chain uses TRBV18 and TRBJ2-7; 8 nucleotides line up with TRBD1. Unmatched junction bases numbered 2, after V lost 2 bases and J lost 5 bases. The CDR3 has 13 residues. From germline, CDR1 is KGHSH and CDR2 LQKENI. The CDR3 spells CASSPSGGNEQYF. The CDR3 DNA is TGTGCCAGCTCACCATCAGGGGGCAACGAGCAGTACTTC. The complete variable domain, with remaining parts taken from reference TRBV18 and TRBJ2-7, reads NAGVMQNPRHLVRRRGQEARLRCSPMKGHSHVYWYRQLPEEGLKFMVYLQKENIIDESGMPKERFSAEFPKEGPSILRIQQVVRGDSAAYFCASSPSGGNEQYFGPGTRLTVT.

This chain links TRBV5-1 with TRBJ2-4; TRBD1 aligns across 8 bases. The CDR3 runs to 14 residues. J gave up 7 bases and V 0 bases, and 3 bases lay outside the gene matches. Per the germline V gene, CDR1 is SGHRS and CDR2 is YFSETQ. The CDR3: CASSLEGQGNIQYF. For the CDR3, the DNA is TGCGCCAGCAGCTTGGAAGGACAGGGTAACATTCAGTACTTC. Together with reference TRBV5-1 and TRBJ2-4, the CDR3 gives the full variable domain: KAGVTQTPRYLIKTRGQQVTLSCSPISGHRSVSWYQQTPGQGLQFLFEYFSETQRNKGNFPGRFSGRQFSNSRSEMNVSTLELGDSALYLCASSLEGQGNIQYFGAGTRLSVL.